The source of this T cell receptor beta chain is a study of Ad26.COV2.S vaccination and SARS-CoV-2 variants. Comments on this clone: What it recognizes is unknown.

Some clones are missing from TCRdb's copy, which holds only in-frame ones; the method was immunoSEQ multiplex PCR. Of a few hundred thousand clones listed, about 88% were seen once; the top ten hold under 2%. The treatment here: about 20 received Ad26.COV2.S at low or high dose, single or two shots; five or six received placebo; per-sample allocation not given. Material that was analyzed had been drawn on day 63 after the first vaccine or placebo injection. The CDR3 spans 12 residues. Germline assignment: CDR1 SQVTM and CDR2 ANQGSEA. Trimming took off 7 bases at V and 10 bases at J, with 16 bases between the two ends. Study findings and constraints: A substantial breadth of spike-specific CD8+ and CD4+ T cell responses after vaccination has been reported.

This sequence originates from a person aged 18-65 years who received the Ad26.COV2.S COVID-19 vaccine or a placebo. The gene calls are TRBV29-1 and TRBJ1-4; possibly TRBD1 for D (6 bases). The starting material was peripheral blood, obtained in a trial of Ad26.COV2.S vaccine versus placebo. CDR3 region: CSANGQGSKLFF. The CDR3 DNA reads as TGCAGCGCTAATGGGCAGGGGTCAAAACTGTTTTTT. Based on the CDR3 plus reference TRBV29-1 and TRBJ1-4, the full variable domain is SAVISQKPSRDICQRGTSLTIQCQVDSQVTMMFWYRQQPGQSLTLIATANQGSEATYESGFVIDKFPISRPNLTFSTLTVSNMSPEDSSIYLCSANGQGSKLFFGSGTQLSVL.